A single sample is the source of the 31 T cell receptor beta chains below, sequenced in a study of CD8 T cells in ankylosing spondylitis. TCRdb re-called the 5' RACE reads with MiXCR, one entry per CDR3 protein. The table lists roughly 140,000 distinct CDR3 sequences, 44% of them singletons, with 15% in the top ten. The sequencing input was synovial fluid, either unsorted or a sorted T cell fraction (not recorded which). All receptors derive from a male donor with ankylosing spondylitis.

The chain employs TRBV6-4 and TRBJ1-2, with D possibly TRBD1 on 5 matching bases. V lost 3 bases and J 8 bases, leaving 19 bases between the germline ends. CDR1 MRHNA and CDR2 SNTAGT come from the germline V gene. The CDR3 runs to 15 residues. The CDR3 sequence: CASSEGDGSPGGYTF. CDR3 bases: TGTGCCAGCAGTGAGGGGGACGGATCCCCCGGGGGCTACACCTTC.

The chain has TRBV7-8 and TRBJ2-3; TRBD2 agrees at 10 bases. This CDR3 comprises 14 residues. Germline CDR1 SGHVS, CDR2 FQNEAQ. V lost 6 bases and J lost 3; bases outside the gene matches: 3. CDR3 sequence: CASRPLAGTDTQYF. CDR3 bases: TGTGCCAGCAGACCACTAGCGGGAACAGATACGCAGTATTTT. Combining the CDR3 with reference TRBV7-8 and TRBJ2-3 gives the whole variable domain GAGVSQSPRYKVAKRGQDVALRCDPISGHVSLFWYQQALGQGPEFLTYFQNEAQLDKSGLPSDRFFAERPEGSVSTLKIQRTQQEDSAVYLCASRPLAGTDTQYFGPGTRLTVL.

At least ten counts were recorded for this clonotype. The CDR3 is CASSDPLGGELFF. The CDR3 nucleotides are TGTGCCAGCAGTGATCCCCTTGGCGGGGAGCTGTTTTTT. The J gene is TRBJ2-2, the V gene TRBV25-1; D gene unclear. The germline V gene encodes CDR1 MGHDK and CDR2 SYGVNS. The CDR3 has 13 residues. Trimming stripped 3 bases from V and 7 bases from J, with 9 bases between.

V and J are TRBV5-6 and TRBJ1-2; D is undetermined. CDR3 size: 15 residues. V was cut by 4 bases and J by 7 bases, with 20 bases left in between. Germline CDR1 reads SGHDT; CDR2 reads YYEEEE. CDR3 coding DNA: TGTGCCAGCAGCCCCTATGTCGGACCTTCGAGTGGCTACACCTTC. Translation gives CASSPYVGPSSGYTF. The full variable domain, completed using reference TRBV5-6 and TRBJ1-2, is DAGVTQSPTHLIKTRGQQVTLRCSPKSGHDTVSWYQQALGQGPQFIFQYYEEEERQRGNFPDRFSGHQFPNYSSELNVNALLLGDSALYLCASSPYVGPSSGYTFGSGTRLTVV.

CDR3 amino acids: CASSLVAGAPYEQYF. In DNA form, the CDR3 reads TGTGCCAGCAGCTTAGTAGCGGGGGCTCCCTACGAGCAGTACTTC. V usage is TRBV7-2 and J usage is TRBJ2-7; 9 positions match TRBD2. V lost 1 base, J lost 2 bases, and 3 bases stayed unmatched. This CDR3 spans 15 amino acids. The germline V gene encodes CDR1 SGHTA and CDR2 FQGNSA.

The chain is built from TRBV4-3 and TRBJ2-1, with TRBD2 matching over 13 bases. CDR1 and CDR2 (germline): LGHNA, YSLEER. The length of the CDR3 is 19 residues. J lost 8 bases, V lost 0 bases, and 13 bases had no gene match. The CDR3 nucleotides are TGCGCCAGCAGCCAAGATTATCCCCGGTGGACTAGCGGGAGTGATGAGCAGTTCTTC. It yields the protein CASSQDYPRWTSGSDEQFF.

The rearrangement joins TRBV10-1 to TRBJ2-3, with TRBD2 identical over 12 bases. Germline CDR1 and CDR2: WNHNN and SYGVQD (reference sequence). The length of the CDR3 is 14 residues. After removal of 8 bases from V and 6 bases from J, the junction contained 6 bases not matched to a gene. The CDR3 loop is CASSSGGAGDTQYF. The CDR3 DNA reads TGCGCCAGCTCTAGCGGGGGGGCCGGGGATACGCAGTATTTT.

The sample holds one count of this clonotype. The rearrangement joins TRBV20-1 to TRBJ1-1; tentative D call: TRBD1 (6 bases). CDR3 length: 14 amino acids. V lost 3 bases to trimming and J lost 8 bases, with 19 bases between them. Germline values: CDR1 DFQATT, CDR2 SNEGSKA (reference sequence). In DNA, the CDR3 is TGCAGTGCTAGGTCGTATCGTGGGGGCCGGGAAGCTTTCTTT. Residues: CSARSYRGGREAFF.

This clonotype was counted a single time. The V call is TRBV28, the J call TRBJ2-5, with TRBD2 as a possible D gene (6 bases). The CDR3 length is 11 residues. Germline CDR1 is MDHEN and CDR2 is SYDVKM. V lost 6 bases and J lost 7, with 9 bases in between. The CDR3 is CASRKEGTQYF. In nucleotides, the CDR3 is TGTGCCAGCAGAAAGGAGGGGACCCAGTACTTC.

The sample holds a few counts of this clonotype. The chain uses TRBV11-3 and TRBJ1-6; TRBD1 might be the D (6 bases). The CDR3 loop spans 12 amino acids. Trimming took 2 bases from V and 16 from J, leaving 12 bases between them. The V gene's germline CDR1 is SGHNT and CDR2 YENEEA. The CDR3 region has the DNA TGTGCCAGCAGCTTAACCCGGGACACGCTCCACTTT. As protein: CASSLTRDTLHF. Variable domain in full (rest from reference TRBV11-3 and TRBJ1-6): EAGVVQSPRYKIIEKKQPVAFWCNPISGHNTLYWYLQNLGQGPELLIRYENEEAVDDSQLPKDRFSAERLKGVDSTLKIQPAELGDSAVYLCASSLTRDTLHFGNGTRLTVT.

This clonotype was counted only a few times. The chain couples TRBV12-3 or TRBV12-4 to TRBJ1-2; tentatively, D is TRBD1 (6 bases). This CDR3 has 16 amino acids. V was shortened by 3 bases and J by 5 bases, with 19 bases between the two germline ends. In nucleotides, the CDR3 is TGTGCCAGCAGTTTTTGGACAGAAGGAATTGGGTATGGCTACACCTTC. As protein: CASSFWTEGIGYGYTF.

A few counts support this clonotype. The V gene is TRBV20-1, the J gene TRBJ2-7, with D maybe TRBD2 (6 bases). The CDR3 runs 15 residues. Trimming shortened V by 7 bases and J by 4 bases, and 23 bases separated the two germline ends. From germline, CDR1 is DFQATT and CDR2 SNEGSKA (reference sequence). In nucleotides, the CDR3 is TGCAGTGGTGGAGCACATGAGGAGGGCCCTTACGAGCAGTACTTC. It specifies CSGGAHEEGPYEQYF.

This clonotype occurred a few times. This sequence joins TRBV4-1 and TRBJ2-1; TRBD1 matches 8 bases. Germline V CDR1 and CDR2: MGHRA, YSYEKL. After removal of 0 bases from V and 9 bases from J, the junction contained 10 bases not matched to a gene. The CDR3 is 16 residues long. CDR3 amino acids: CASSQDLRQGIVEQFF. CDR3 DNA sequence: TGCGCCAGCAGCCAAGATCTGAGACAGGGGATCGTTGAGCAGTTCTTC.

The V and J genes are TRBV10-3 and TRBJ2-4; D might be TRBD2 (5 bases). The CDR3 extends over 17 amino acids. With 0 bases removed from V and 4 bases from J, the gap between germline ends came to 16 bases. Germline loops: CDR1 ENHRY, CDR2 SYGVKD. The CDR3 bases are TGTGCCATCAGTGAGTCTCGGAAGCGGCAGCCTAAAAACATTCAGTACTTC. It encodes CAISESRKRQPKNIQYF.

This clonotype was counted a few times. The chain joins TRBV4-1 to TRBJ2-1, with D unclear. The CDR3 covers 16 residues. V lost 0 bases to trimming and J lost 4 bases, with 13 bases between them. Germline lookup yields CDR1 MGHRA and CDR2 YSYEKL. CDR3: CASSQDRAARYNEQFF. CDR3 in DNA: TGCGCCAGCAGCCAAGATCGGGCAGCGAGATACAATGAGCAGTTCTTC.

The CDR3 spells CASSWGGGEQFF. Here the CDR3 DNA reads TGTGCCAGCAGCTGGGGGGGAGGTGAGCAGTTCTTC. This rearrangement joins TRBV11-2 to TRBJ2-1; TRBD2 matches at 7 bases. This CDR3 region has 12 residues. Trimming removed 4 bases from V and 9 bases from J; junction bases left unmatched: 3. Germline CDR1 and CDR2: SGHAT and FQNNGV.

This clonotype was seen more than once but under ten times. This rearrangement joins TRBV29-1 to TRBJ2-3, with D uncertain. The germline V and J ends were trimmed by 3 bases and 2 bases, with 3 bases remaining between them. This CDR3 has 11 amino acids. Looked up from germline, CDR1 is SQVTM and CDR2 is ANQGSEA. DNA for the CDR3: TGCAGCGTTGACCCCACAGATACGCAGTATTTT. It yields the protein CSVDPTDTQYF.

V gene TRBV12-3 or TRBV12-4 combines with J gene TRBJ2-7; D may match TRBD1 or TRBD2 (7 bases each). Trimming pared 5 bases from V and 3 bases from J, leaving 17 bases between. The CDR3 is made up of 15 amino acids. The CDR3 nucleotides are TGTGCCAGCAGTCTCAGCGGGACAGCCATCTACGAGCAGTACTTC. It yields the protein CASSLSGTAIYEQYF.

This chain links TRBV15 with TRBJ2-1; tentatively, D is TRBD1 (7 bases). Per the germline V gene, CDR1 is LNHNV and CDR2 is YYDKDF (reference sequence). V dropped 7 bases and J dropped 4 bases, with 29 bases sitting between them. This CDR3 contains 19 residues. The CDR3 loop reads CATTRGVDHTPLSYNEQFF. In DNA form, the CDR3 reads TGTGCCACCACCAGGGGGGTGGACCATACCCCCCTGTCATACAATGAGCAGTTCTTC.

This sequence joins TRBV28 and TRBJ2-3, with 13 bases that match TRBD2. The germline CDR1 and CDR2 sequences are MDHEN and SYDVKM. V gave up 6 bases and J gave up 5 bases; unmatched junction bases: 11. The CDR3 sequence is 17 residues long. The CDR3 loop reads CASRNGTSGKLGDTQYF. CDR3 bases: TGTGCCAGCAGAAACGGGACTAGCGGGAAACTGGGAGATACGCAGTATTTT.

CDR3 protein: CASSLGQNSYTF. The CDR3 region has the DNA TGCGCCAGCAGCTTGGGACAGAACTCCTACACCTTC. J is TRBJ1-2 and V is TRBV5-1, with a weak D call TRBD1 (5 bases). Trimming left V 0 bases short and J 10 bases short, with 10 bases between. Germline CDR1 is SGHRS and CDR2 is YFSETQ. This CDR3 has 12 residues. Filled out from reference TRBV5-1 and TRBJ1-2, the complete variable domain reads KAGVTQTPRYLIKTRGQQVTLSCSPISGHRSVSWYQQTPGQGLQFLFEYFSETQRNKGNFPGRFSGRQFSNSRSEMNVSTLELGDSALYLCASSLGQNSYTFGSGTRLTVV.

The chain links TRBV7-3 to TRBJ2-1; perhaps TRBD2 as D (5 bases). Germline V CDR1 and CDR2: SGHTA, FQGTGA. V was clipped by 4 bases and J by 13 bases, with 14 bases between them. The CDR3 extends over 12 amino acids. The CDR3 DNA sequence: TGTGCCAGCAGCTCGGACTCGTCCGATCAGTTCTTC. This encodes CASSSDSSDQFF.

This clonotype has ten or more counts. CDR3 sequence reads: CASSSTELFF. In DNA form, the CDR3 reads TGTGCCAGCAGTTCCACGGAATTGTTCTTC. V and J are TRBV12-3 or TRBV12-4 and TRBJ2-1; D is unresolved. This CDR3 spans 10 amino acids. V lost 4 bases and J 15 bases, leaving 10 bases between the germline ends.

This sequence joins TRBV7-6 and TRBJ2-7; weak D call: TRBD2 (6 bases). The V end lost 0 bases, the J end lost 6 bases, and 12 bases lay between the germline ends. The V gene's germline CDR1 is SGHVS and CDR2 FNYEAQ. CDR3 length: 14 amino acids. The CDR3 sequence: CASSLASGIGEQYF. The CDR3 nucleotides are TGTGCCAGCAGCTTAGCTAGCGGTATCGGCGAGCAGTACTTC.

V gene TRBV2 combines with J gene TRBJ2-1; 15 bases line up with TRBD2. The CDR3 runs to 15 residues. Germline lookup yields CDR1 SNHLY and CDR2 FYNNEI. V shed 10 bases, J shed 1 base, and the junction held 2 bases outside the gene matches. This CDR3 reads CANGLAGGSYNEQFF. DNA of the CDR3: TGTGCCAACGGACTAGCGGGAGGGTCCTACAATGAGCAGTTCTTC.

CDR3 protein: CASSLSGGRALYEQYF. In nucleotides, the CDR3 is TGTGCCAGCAGTTTAAGTGGAGGGAGGGCCCTTTACGAGCAGTACTTC. The rearrangement joins TRBV27 to TRBJ2-7, with 7 nucleotides matching TRBD2. The germline CDR1 and CDR2 sequences are MNHEY and SMNVEV (reference sequence). The CDR3 has 16 residues. V shed 2 bases, J shed 4 bases, and the junction held 11 bases outside the gene matches.

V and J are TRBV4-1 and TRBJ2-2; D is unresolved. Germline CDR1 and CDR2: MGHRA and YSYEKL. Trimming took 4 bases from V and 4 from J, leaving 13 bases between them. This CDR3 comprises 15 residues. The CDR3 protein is CASSRWTASTGELFF. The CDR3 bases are TGCGCCAGCAGCCGGTGGACGGCGAGCACCGGGGAGCTGTTTTTT.

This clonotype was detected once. In DNA, the CDR3 is TGCAGTGCTAGCCTCCGGACAGGGGGCTTTACGGACACCATATATTTT. The encoded protein is CSASLRTGGFTDTIYF. V is TRBV20-1 and J is TRBJ1-3, with 11 bases that match TRBD1. Looked up from germline, CDR1 is DFQATT and CDR2 is SNEGSKA (reference sequence). J gave up 8 bases and V 3 bases, and 12 bases lay outside the gene matches. CDR3 size: 16 residues.

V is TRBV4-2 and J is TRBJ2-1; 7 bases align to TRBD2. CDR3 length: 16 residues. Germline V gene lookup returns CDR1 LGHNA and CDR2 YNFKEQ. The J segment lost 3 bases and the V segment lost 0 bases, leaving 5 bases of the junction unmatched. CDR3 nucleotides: TGTGCCAGCAGCCAAGATGGGGCTAGCGGCTACAATGAGCAGTTCTTC. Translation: CASSQDGASGYNEQFF.

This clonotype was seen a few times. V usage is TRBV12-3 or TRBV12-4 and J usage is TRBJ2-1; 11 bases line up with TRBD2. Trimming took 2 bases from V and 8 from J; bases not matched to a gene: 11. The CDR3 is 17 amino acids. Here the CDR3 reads CASSLPHLAGGGDEQFF. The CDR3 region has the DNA TGTGCCAGCAGTTTACCCCATTTAGCGGGAGGGGGGGATGAGCAGTTCTTC.

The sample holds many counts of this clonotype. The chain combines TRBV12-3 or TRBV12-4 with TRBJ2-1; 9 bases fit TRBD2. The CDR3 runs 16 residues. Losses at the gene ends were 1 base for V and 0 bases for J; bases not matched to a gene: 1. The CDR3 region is CASSLGSGGSYNEQFF. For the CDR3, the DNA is TGTGCCAGCAGTTTAGGTAGCGGGGGCTCCTACAATGAGCAGTTCTTC.